The source of this T cell receptor (beta chain) is a study of CD8 T cells in Susac syndrome. The germline V gene has CDR1 SGHVS and CDR2 FQNEAQ. The J segment lost 1 base and the V segment lost 3 bases, leaving 3 bases of the junction unmatched. The CDR3 loop spans 15 amino acids. The CD8+ and CD4+ T cells were isolated magnetically using a negative isolation approach, whereas the TEMRA cells were enriched by FACS. Reverse transcription used about 0.45 to 1 ug RNA and random hexamers. Each CDR3 protein is one row after TCRdb ran MiXCR on the immunoSEQ multiplex PCR reads. This sample has about 210,000 distinct CDR3 sequences, with roughly 96% found just once.

This TCR was sampled from a human donor with multiple sclerosis. What was sequenced was CD4+ T cells from PBMCs. The rearrangement links TRBV7-8 to TRBJ2-7; 10 nucleotides match TRBD2. The CDR3 nucleotides are TGTGCCAGCAGCTTCATTAGCGGGAGGTCCTACGAGCAGTACTTC. The encoded protein is CASSFISGRSYEQYF.